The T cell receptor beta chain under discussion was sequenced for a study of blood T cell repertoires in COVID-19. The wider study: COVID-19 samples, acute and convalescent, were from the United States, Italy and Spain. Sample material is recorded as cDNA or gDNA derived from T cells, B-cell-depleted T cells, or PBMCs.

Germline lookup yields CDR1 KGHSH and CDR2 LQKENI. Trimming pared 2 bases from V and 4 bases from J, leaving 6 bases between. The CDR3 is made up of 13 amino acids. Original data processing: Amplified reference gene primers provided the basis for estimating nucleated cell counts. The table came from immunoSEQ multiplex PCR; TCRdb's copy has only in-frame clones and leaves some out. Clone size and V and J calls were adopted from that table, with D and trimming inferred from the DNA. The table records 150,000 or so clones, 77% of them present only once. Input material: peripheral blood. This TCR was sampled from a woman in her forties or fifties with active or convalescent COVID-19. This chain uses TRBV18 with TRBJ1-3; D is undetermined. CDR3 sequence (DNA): TGTGCCAGCTCACCATCGGGGGGAAACACCATATATTTT. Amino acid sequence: CASSPSGGNTIYF.